These T cell receptor beta chains were read from a single sample in a study of identical twins. TCRdb processed the 5' RACE reads anew with MiXCR; each CDR3 protein has one entry. The top ten hold 2.9% of the sample, which has 430,000 or so distinct CDR3 sequences, 20% to 30% seen once. This sample was shared with a second study, whose subject was T cells expressing NK-cell markers.

The sequenced sample was CD4+ T cells sorted from blood. Receptors were obtained from a young woman in good health. CDR3s include the opening cysteine and the closing phenylalanine or tryptophan. Each record gives: J gene, D gene, V gene, clone size, CDR3 protein, CDR3 DNA. The D gene is left open where the match is weak. The listing skips clone size in some rows; elsewhere it reads once, few, many or a size class.

TRBJ2-1 | TRBD1 | TRBV5-1 | - | CASSTTQGDLRLNEQFF | TGCGCCAGCAGCACCACACAGGGGGACTTGCGTTTGAATGAGCAGTTCTTC
TRBJ2-6 | - | TRBV5-6 | many | CASSRGTRDSPGANVLTF | TGTGCCAGCAGCCGGGGGACGAGAGATAGTCCTGGGGCCAACGTCCTGACTTTC
TRBJ2-7 | TRBD1 | TRBV27 | few | CAVGTASTGPYEQYF | TGTGCCGTCGGGACAGCTTCCACGGGGCCCTACGAGCAGTACTTC
TRBJ2-2 | - | TRBV5-6 | - | CAIGARSVGELFF | TGTGCCATCGGCGCCCGGAGTGTCGGGGAGCTGTTTTTT
TRBJ2-3 | - | TRBV10-3 | - | CAISESKNWVDTQYF | TGTGCCATCAGTGAGTCGAAGAACTGGGTAGATACGCAGTATTTT
TRBJ2-1 | - | TRBV20-1 | - | CSARDPRPIDNEQFF | TGCAGTGCTAGAGATCCCCGGCCTATCGACAATGAGCAGTTCTTC
TRBJ2-7 | TRBD2 | TRBV12-5 | few | CASGILAGGSAGEQYF | TGTGCTAGTGGTATACTAGCGGGAGGTTCGGCGGGCGAGCAGTACTTC
TRBJ2-3 | - | TRBV7-2 | once | CASSRTQPKTQYF | TGTGCCAGCAGCCGGACTCAACCGAAAACGCAGTATTTT
TRBJ1-5 | TRBD1 | TRBV7-8 | few | CASSPGQGRPQPQHF | TGTGCCAGCAGCCCCGGACAGGGAAGGCCCCAGCCCCAGCATTTT
TRBJ2-5 | - | TRBV7-2 | - | CASTSGPLQETQYF | TGTGCCAGCACGTCCGGCCCCCTCCAAGAGACCCAGTACTTC
TRBJ2-2 | - | TRBV7-9 | once | CASSFFPQLANTGELFF | TGTGCCAGCAGCTTTTTCCCCCAGCTTGCGAACACCGGGGAGCTGTTTTTT
TRBJ1-1 | - | TRBV12-5 | few | CASGSLTLMNTEAFF | TGTGCTAGTGGTTCGCTAACATTGATGAACACTGAAGCTTTCTTT
TRBJ1-1 | TRBD1 | TRBV20-1 | - | CSARDWSQGAGTEAFF | TGCAGTGCTAGAGATTGGTCCCAGGGGGCAGGGACTGAAGCTTTCTTT
TRBJ1-2 | - | TRBV12-3/TRBV12-4 | many | CASSFFEGGYTF | TGTGCCAGCAGTTTCTTTGAGGGGGGCTACACCTTC
TRBJ2-1 | - | TRBV20-1 | - | CSAHGGAGKNNEQFF | TGCAGTGCCCATGGCGGGGCCGGTAAAAACAATGAGCAGTTCTTC
TRBJ1-2 | TRBD1 | TRBV20-1 | - | CSARDLGGGNGYTF | TGCAGTGCTAGAGATCTAGGGGGCGGGAATGGCTACACCTTC
TRBJ2-1 | - | TRBV18 | many | CASSPGIGTFSFNGQFF | TGTGCCAGCTCACCTGGTATCGGGACTTTCTCGTTCAACGGGCAGTTCTTC
TRBJ2-7 | TRBD1 | TRBV20-1 | - | CSATGTGGTYEQYF | TGCAGTGCTACCGGGACAGGGGGGACCTACGAGCAGTACTTC
TRBJ1-2 | - | TRBV12-3/TRBV12-4 | many | CASSLGIGYGYTF | TGTGCCAGCAGCCTGGGCATCGGCTATGGCTACACCTTC
TRBJ2-5 | TRBD1 | TRBV6-1 | - | CASRGTGRETQYF | TGTGCCAGCAGAGGGACAGGGAGAGAGACCCAGTACTTC
TRBJ2-4 | - | TRBV6-2/TRBV6-3 | - | CSVDGGDIQYF | TGTTCCGTAGACGGAGGAGACATTCAGTACTTC
TRBJ1-1 | TRBD1 | TRBV7-8 | - | CASRRADRANTEAFF | TGTGCCAGCAGACGTGCTGACAGGGCTAACACTGAAGCTTTCTTT
TRBJ1-1 | - | TRBV11-2 | few | CASSLKRSTEAFF | TGTGCCAGCAGCTTAAAGCGGAGCACTGAAGCTTTCTTT
TRBJ2-1 | - | TRBV10-3 | - | CATREVGSYNEQFF | TGTGCCACTAGGGAGGTGGGTTCCTACAATGAGCAGTTCTTC
TRBJ2-1 | TRBD2 | TRBV7-9 | few | CASSFFASGYNEQFF | TGTGCCAGCAGCTTTTTTGCTAGCGGCTACAATGAGCAGTTCTTC
TRBJ2-1 | TRBD2 | TRBV7-2 | - | CASSLALQRGSSYNEQFF | TGTGCCAGCAGCTTAGCCCTCCAGCGGGGGAGCTCCTACAATGAGCAGTTCTTC
TRBJ2-6 | - | TRBV20-1 | - | CSAWWQGKAGANVLTF | TGCAGTGCTTGGTGGCAGGGTAAGGCTGGGGCCAACGTCCTGACTTTC
TRBJ2-3 | TRBD2 | TRBV20-1 | - | CSARRSGSPDTQYF | TGCAGTGCTAGGAGAAGCGGGAGCCCAGATACGCAGTATTTT
TRBJ2-3 | - | TRBV5-1 | - | CASSLEGTGVVDTQYF | TGCGCCAGCAGCTTGGAAGGGACCGGCGTAGTTGATACGCAGTATTTT
TRBJ2-1 | TRBD2 | TRBV20-1 | - | CSAPVAGRYNEQFF | TGCAGTGCCCCGGTAGCGGGGAGGTACAATGAGCAGTTCTTC
TRBJ2-7 | TRBD2 | TRBV20-1 | - | CSARARASGYPYEQYF | TGCAGTGCTAGAGCTCGGGCTAGCGGGTACCCCTACGAGCAGTACTTC
TRBJ2-1 | - | TRBV6-5 | - | CASSSSQGPQFF | TGTGCCAGCAGTTCCTCCCAGGGGCCGCAGTTCTTC
TRBJ2-7 | TRBD2 | TRBV6-2/TRBV6-3 | - | CASRQAGTSDEQYF | TGTGCCAGCAGACAAGCCGGGACTAGCGATGAGCAGTACTTC
TRBJ1-5 | - | TRBV12-3/TRBV12-4 | - | CASSLQGLNQPQHF | TGTGCCAGCAGTTTACAAGGTCTCAATCAGCCCCAGCATTTT
TRBJ1-2 | - | TRBV30 | - | CAWSVNRNYGYTF | TGTGCCTGGAGTGTAAACAGGAACTATGGCTACACCTTC
TRBJ1-2 | TRBD1 | TRBV9 | - | CASSVAWTGRVSNYGYTF | TGTGCCAGCAGCGTAGCTTGGACAGGAAGAGTCTCTAACTATGGCTACACCTTC
TRBJ2-2 | - | TRBV5-5 | - | CAMSRGQLCGVLLF | TGTGCCATGAGCCGCGGACAACTCTGCGGGGTGCTGCTTTTT
TRBJ2-1 | TRBD2 | TRBV3-1 | - | CASSTLAGGPEQFF | TGTGCCAGCAGCACACTAGCGGGAGGGCCTGAGCAGTTCTTC
TRBJ2-1 | - | TRBV6-1 | few | CASSVDPQTVYEQFF | TGTGCCAGCAGTGTTGACCCCCAAACCGTCTATGAGCAGTTCTTC
TRBJ2-7 | TRBD2 | TRBV12-3/TRBV12-4 | - | CASSLQSGGPYEQYF | TGTGCCAGCAGTTTACAGAGCGGGGGACCCTACGAGCAGTACTTC
TRBJ2-7 | - | TRBV6-2/TRBV6-3 | - | CASNPPGGYGQYF | TGTGCCAGCAATCCTCCTGGCGGCTATGGGCAGTACTTC
TRBJ2-5 | TRBD2 | TRBV3-1 | few | CASSRHLTSGGQETQYF | TGTGCCAGCAGCCGCCACCTGACTAGCGGGGGTCAAGAGACCCAGTACTTC
TRBJ1-2 | - | TRBV11-2 | many | CASSQGRDGDGYTF | TGTGCCAGCAGCCAAGGCCGGGACGGAGATGGCTACACCTTC
TRBJ2-1 | TRBD2 | TRBV20-1 | many | CSASGTSVPSSYNEQFF | TGCAGTGCTAGCGGGACTAGCGTACCGAGCTCCTACAATGAGCAGTTCTTC
TRBJ1-5 | - | TRBV12-3/TRBV12-4 | - | CASSYGGTQPQHF | TGTGCCAGCAGTTATGGGGGAACACAGCCCCAGCATTTT
TRBJ2-3 | - | TRBV10-3 | few | CAISSQGQGNADTQYF | TGTGCCATCAGTTCCCAGGGGCAGGGGAACGCAGATACGCAGTATTTT
TRBJ2-2 | - | TRBV7-8 | few | CASSQQTGTNTGELFF | TGTGCCAGCAGCCAACAGACAGGGACTAACACCGGGGAGCTGTTTTTT
TRBJ2-3 | - | TRBV7-7 | once | CASSLGGARQLSTDTQYF | TGTGCCAGCAGCTTAGGGGGGGCTCGGCAATTGAGTACAGATACGCAGTATTTT
TRBJ2-3 | TRBD1 | TRBV20-1 | - | CSATGQLADTQYF | TGCAGTGCAACGGGACAGCTCGCAGATACGCAGTATTTT
TRBJ1-4 | - | TRBV10-3 | - | CAIGRDSMKKLFF | TGTGCCATCGGCCGGGACTCAATGAAAAAACTGTTTTTT
TRBJ2-3 | - | TRBV5-4 | - | CASSLAVSSTDTQYF | TGTGCCAGCAGCTTGGCGGTGTCTAGCACAGATACGCAGTATTTT
TRBJ2-3 | TRBD2 | TRBV5-1 | few | CASSYNSGGAGNTQYF | TGCGCCAGCAGCTACAATAGCGGGGGAGCCGGGAATACGCAGTATTTT
TRBJ2-1 | - | TRBV12-3/TRBV12-4 | many | CASSLEGQTYNEQFF | TGTGCCAGCAGTTTAGAGGGACAAACCTACAATGAGCAGTTCTTC
TRBJ1-5 | TRBD1 | TRBV20-1 | - | CSAQTGINQPQHF | TGCAGTGCCCAGACAGGGATCAATCAGCCCCAGCATTTT
TRBJ2-2 | - | TRBV20-1 | few | CSARRTIRGGELFF | TGCAGTGCTAGAAGGACTATTCGGGGGGGGGAGCTGTTTTTT
TRBJ1-1 | - | TRBV11-2 | - | CASFRRAGTEAFF | TGTGCCAGCTTTCGACGGGCGGGCACTGAAGCTTTCTTT
TRBJ2-7 | - | TRBV7-3 | few | CASSSEDLLTYEQYF | TGTGCCAGCAGCTCCGAGGACTTGCTTACCTACGAGCAGTACTTC